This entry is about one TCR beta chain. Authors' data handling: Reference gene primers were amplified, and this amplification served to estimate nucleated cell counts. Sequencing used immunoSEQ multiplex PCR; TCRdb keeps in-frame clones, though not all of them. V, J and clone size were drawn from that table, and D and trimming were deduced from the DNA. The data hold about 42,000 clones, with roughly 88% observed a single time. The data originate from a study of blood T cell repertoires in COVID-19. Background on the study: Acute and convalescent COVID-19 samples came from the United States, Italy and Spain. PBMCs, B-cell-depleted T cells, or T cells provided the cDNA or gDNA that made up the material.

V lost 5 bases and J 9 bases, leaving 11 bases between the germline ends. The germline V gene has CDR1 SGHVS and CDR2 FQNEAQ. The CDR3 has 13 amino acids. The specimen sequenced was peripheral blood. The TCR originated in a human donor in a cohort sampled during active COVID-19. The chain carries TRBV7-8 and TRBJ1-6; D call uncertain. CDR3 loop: CASSPRSSSPLHF. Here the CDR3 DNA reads TGTGCCAGCAGCCCACGTAGCAGTTCACCCCTCCACTTT. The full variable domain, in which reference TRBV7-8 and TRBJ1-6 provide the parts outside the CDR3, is GAGVSQSPRYKVAKRGQDVALRCDPISGHVSLFWYQQALGQGPEFLTYFQNEAQLDKSGLPSDRFFAERPEGSVSTLKIQRTQQEDSAVYLCASSPRSSSPLHFGNGTRLTVT.